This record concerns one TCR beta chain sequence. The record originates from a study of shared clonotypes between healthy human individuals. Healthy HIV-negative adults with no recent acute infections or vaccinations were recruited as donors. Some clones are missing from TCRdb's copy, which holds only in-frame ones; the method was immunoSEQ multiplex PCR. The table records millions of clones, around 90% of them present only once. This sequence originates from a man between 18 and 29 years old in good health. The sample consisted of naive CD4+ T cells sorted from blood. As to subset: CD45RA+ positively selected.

The CDR3 DNA follows: TGTGCCAGCAGTTTCTGGGGGTCCAATCAGCCCCAGCATTTT. The encoded protein is CASSFWGSNQPQHF. The chain carries TRBV28 and TRBJ1-5; TRBD1 is a possible D gene (5 bases). CDR3 length: 14 residues. Trimming cost V 3 bases and J 3 bases, with 9 bases left between them. CDR1 MDHEN and CDR2 SYDVKM come from the germline V gene. Full variable domain (outside the CDR3, taken from reference TRBV28 and TRBJ1-5): DVKVTQSSRYLVKRTGEKVFLECVQDMDHENMFWYRQDPGLGLRLIYFSYDVKMKEKGDIPEGYSVSREKKERFSLILESASTNQTSMYLCASSFWGSNQPQHFGDGTRLSIL.